A single sample is the source of the 10 T cell receptor beta chains below, sequenced in a study of T cells in Graves' hyperthyroidism and ophthalmopathy. Amplification yielded TCR beta CDR3 regions, with RNA transcripts as the source. The HTBI primer set drove a first-round RT-PCR of the TCR CDR3. TCRdb independently ran MiXCR on the multiplex PCR reads; one entry per CDR3 protein. The table lists 500,000 to 750,000 distinct CDR3 sequences, about a sixth of them singletons, with 7.3% in the top ten. The material sequenced was blood. The source of these receptors is a woman aged 25-40 years with Graves' hyperthyroidism.

The rearrangement uses TRBV10-2 and TRBJ2-7; D gene uncertain. Germline CDR1 and CDR2: WSHSY and SAAADI. The ends were cut back, 8 bases at V and 0 bases at J, with 14 bases in the middle. The CDR3 is 14 residues long. DNA for the CDR3: TGCGCCAGCTTCGCCGGGTGGAGCTCCTACGAGCAGTACTTC. It is translated as CASFAGWSSYEQYF.

This clonotype appeared many times. The rearrangement links TRBV2 to TRBJ2-5, with D uncertain. The CDR3 covers 15 residues. Germline V lookup: CDR1 SNHLY, CDR2 FYNNEI. Trimming removed 5 bases at V and 0 bases at J, with 13 bases between. The CDR3, as DNA: TGTGCCAGCAGTCAAAGGAATATAGACCAAGAGACCCAGTACTTC. This sequence encodes CASSQRNIDQETQYF.

The sample holds a few counts of this clonotype. The chain has TRBV2 and TRBJ1-2; D possibly corresponds to TRBD1 (6 bases). Germline values: CDR1 SNHLY, CDR2 FYNNEI. The CDR3 contains 13 residues. V was pared by 4 bases and J by 8 bases, with 14 bases between. The CDR3 region has the DNA TGTGCCAGCAGTGGGGTTGAGGGGGGAGGCTACACCTTC. The encoded protein is CASSGVEGGGYTF.

This clonotype was seen many times. The chain is built from TRBV11-2 and TRBJ2-6; weak D call: TRBD1 (5 bases). The V end lost 2 bases, the J end lost 2 bases, and 7 bases lay between the germline ends. This CDR3 has 15 amino acids. Looked up from germline, CDR1 is SGHAT and CDR2 is FQNNGV. CDR3 loop: CASSLRGAGANVLTF. The CDR3 region has the DNA TGTGCCAGCAGCTTAAGGGGTGCTGGGGCCAACGTCCTGACTTTC.

This clonotype occurred a few times. This sequence joins TRBV28 and TRBJ1-5; the D is unclear. This CDR3 has 14 residues. Germline CDR1 and CDR2: MDHEN and SYDVKM. V was pared by 3 bases and J by 2 bases, with 8 bases between. In nucleotides, the CDR3 is TGTGCCAGCAGTTTGCCAGAGGGCAATCAGCCCCAGCATTTT. Protein sequence: CASSLPEGNQPQHF. Together with reference TRBV28 and TRBJ1-5, the CDR3 gives the full variable domain: DVKVTQSSRYLVKRTGEKVFLECVQDMDHENMFWYRQDPGLGLRLIYFSYDVKMKEKGDIPEGYSVSREKKERFSLILESASTNQTSMYLCASSLPEGNQPQHFGDGTRLSIL.

This clonotype was counted at least ten times. The chain uses TRBV2 and TRBJ1-5, with unresolved D. This CDR3 comprises 14 residues. The V end was cut by 4 bases, the J end by 6 bases, with 13 bases between. CDR1 SNHLY and CDR2 FYNNEI come from the germline V gene. DNA for the CDR3: TGTGCCAGCAGTGTTATAGGGTTATCTCAGCCCCAGCATTTT. Translating it yields CASSVIGLSQPQHF.

This clonotype was seen many times. For the CDR3, the DNA is TGTGCCAGCAGACCTAGCGGGAGGAACACGGGAGAGCAGTTCTTC. It encodes CASRPSGRNTGEQFF. The chain combines TRBV6-1 with TRBJ2-1; TRBD2 matches 11 bases. This CDR3 contains 15 residues. V was pared by 6 bases and J by 10 bases, with 11 bases of the junction left unmatched. Looked up from germline, CDR1 is MNHNS and CDR2 is SASEGT.

This clonotype has ten or more counts. V gene TRBV7-2 combines with J gene TRBJ2-6; D not resolved. Trimming pared 3 bases from V and 4 bases from J, leaving 13 bases between. The CDR3 is made up of 16 amino acids. CDR1 SGHTA and CDR2 FQGNSA come from the germline V gene. CDR3 nucleotide sequence: TGTGCCAGCAGCTTCACCGCTCCGCCGGGGGCCAACGTCCTGACTTTC. Translation: CASSFTAPPGANVLTF.

The rearrangement uses TRBV7-9 and TRBJ2-2, with 14 bases that match TRBD2. The CDR3 has 14 residues. Germline V lookup: CDR1 SEHNR, CDR2 FQNEAQ (reference sequence). The V gene end was trimmed by 8 bases and the J gene end by 7 bases; junction bases not matched to a gene: 3. CDR3: CASGLAGGSGELFF. In DNA form, the CDR3 reads TGTGCCAGCGGACTAGCGGGAGGAAGCGGGGAGCTGTTTTTT.

This clonotype turned up a few times. The genes are TRBV6-6 and TRBJ2-2; D gene uncertain. This CDR3 has 15 residues. The V gene lost 0 bases and the J gene lost 5 bases, with 10 bases spanning the gap. CDR1 MNHNY and CDR2 SVGAGI come from the germline V gene (reference sequence). CDR3 region: CASSYSGRPTGELFF. DNA for the CDR3: TGTGCCAGCAGTTACTCAGGCAGACCGACCGGGGAGCTGTTTTTT.